These 8 T cell receptor beta chains originate from one sample sequenced in a study of blood T cell repertoires in COVID-19. Profiling relied on immunoSEQ multiplex PCR, and the TCRdb table lists in-frame clones only, not all of them. This table holds 300,000 to 450,000 clones, more than 75% found once. The source material was peripheral blood. The receptors originated from a human donor in a cohort sampled during active COVID-19.

This clone was found many times. The chain has TRBV9 and TRBJ2-5; 8 bases line up with TRBD1. The CDR3 consists of 14 residues. Germline V gene lookup returns CDR1 SGDLS and CDR2 YYNGEE. Unmatched junction bases numbered 6, after V lost 4 bases and J lost 4 bases. The CDR3 bases are TGTGCCAGCAGCTCATCCGGGACAGGAGAGACCCAGTACTTC. Its translation is CASSSSGTGETQYF.

This clone has more than one count but fewer than ten. The V gene is TRBV6-1, the J gene TRBJ2-3, with D unclear. The CDR3 runs to 15 residues. Germline CDR1 and CDR2: MNHNS and SASEGT. Between the trimmed V and J ends, which lost 3 bases and 2 bases, there was a span of 12 bases. CDR3 amino acids: CASSDLRQITDTQYF. The CDR3 DNA follows: TGTGCCAGCAGTGACCTGAGGCAGATCACAGATACGCAGTATTTT.

The chain couples TRBV28 to TRBJ1-2; possible D gene TRBD1, 6 bases. Looked up from germline, CDR1 is MDHEN and CDR2 is SYDVKM. V dropped 5 bases and J dropped 0 bases, with 16 bases sitting between them. This CDR3 has 16 residues. This CDR3 reads CASSAPGERANYGYTF. CDR3 nucleotides: TGTGCCAGCAGTGCCCCAGGGGAAAGAGCTAACTATGGCTACACCTTC.

In this sample, this clone turned up once. The V gene is TRBV5-1, the J gene TRBJ2-7, with D maybe TRBD2 (6 bases). Deletions cut 0 bases from V and 2 bases from J, with 12 bases between. The CDR3 has 15 amino acids. The V gene's germline CDR1 is SGHRS and CDR2 YFSETQ. Here the CDR3 DNA reads TGCGCCAGCAGCTTGGGCGGGGACCGCGCCTACGAGCAGTACTTC. The encoded protein is CASSLGGDRAYEQYF.

The chain uses TRBV6-5 and TRBJ1-1, with 7 bases matching TRBD1. The germline V gene encodes CDR1 MNHEY and CDR2 SVGAGI. With V trimmed by 7 bases and J by 2 bases, 7 bases remained unmatched. This CDR3 is built from 14 residues. The CDR3 DNA reads as TGTGCCAGCACCCTCGACAGGGCTAACACTGAAGCTTTCTTT. This translates into CASTLDRANTEAFF.

This clone has only a few counts. The J gene is TRBJ1-5, the V gene TRBV7-2; no reliable D call. Germline CDR1 reads SGHTA; CDR2 reads FQGNSA. The CDR3 is made up of 12 amino acids. V lost 1 base to trimming and J lost 6 bases, with 4 bases between them. The CDR3 DNA sequence: TGTGCCAGCAGCTTAGATCTTCAGCCCCAGCATTTT. The encoded protein is CASSLDLQPQHF. The complete variable domain, with remaining parts taken from reference TRBV7-2 and TRBJ1-5, reads GAGVSQSPSNKVTEKGKDVELRCDPISGHTALYWYRQSLGQGLEFLIYFQGNSAPDKSGLPSDRFSAERTGGSVSTLTIQRTQQEDSAVYLCASSLDLQPQHFGDGTRLSIL.

The V call is TRBV15, the J call TRBJ2-3, with D maybe TRBD2 (5 bases). CDR1 is LNHNV, CDR2 YYDKDF, per germline (reference sequence). V dropped 1 base and J dropped 4 bases, with 12 bases sitting between them. This CDR3 is built from 15 residues. This chain's CDR3 is CATSRVPGMADTQYF. CDR3 in DNA: TGTGCCACCAGCAGAGTCCCCGGGATGGCAGATACGCAGTATTTT.

The J gene is TRBJ1-3, the V gene TRBV28; the D is unclear. V was clipped by 4 bases and J by 1 base, with 8 bases between them. Germline CDR1 MDHEN, CDR2 SYDVKM. The CDR3 totals 14 residues. The CDR3 DNA follows: TGTGCCAGCAGTTACCGGGAGTCTGGAAACACCATATATTTT. Its protein product is CASSYRESGNTIYF.